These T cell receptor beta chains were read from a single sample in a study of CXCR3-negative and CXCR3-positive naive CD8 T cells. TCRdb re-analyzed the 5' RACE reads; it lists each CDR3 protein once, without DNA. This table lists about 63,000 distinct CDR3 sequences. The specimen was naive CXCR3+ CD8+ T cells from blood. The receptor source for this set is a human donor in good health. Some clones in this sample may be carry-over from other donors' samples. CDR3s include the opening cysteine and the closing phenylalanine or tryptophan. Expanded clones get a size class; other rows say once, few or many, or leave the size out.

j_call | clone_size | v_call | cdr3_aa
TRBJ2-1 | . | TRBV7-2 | CASSRTGAYNEQFF
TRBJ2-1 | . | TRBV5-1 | CASSPWRRSYNEQFF
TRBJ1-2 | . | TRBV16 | CASSQVSGGAIYGYTF
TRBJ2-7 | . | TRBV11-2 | CASSLGVVPSYEQYF
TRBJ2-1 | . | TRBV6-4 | CASSDRPEVGEQFF
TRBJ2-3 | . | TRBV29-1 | CSVGLADTQYF
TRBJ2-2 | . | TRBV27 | CASSLGVTPNTGELFF
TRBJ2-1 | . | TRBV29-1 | CSVDRDGNEQFF
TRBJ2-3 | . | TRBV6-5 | CASRGGLRTDTQYF
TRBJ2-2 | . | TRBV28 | CASSFLGGSNTGELFF
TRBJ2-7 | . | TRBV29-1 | CSVLGAGAGYEQYF
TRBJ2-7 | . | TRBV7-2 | CASSPSASHEQYF
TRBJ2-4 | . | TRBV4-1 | CASSLLPRTGDIQYF
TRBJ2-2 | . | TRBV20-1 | CSAREGTGAYTGELFF
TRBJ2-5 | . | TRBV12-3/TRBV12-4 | CASSHLRDPKGMETQYF
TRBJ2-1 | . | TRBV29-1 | CSVVAGDSAYNEQFF
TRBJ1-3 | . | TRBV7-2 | CASSSDTAGNTIYF
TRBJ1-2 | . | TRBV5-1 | CASSFLRDSFYTF
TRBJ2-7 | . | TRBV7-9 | CASSFGGSEQYF
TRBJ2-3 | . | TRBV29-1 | CSVEDLGGGWDTQYF
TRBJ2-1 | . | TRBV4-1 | CASSRWTSGTLSSYNEQFF
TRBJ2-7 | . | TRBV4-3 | CASSQSQGANYEQYF
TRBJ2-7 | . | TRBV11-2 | CASSLGPAEHYEQYF
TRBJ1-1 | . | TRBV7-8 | CASSPLGSPAAFF
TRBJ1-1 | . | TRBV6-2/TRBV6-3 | CASRRPPNTEAFF
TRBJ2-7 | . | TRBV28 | CASSEGGDEQYF
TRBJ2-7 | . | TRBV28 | CASSLTDRGHEQYF
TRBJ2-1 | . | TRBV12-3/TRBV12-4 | CASRRTGRADEQFF
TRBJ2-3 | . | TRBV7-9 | CASSPRTVRGSGTDTQYF
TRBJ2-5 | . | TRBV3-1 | CASSQDSRDGETQYF
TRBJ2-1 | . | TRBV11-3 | CASSLDRRSSYNEQFF
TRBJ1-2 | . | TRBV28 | CATTGTPDGYTF
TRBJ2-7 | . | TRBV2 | CATIRMTAPGYEQYF
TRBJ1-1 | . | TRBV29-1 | CSVDSGVHTEAFF
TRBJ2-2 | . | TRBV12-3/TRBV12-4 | CASSFTQGSTGELFF
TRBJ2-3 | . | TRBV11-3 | CASSIRGGTDTQYF
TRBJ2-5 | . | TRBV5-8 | CASRARDWTTETQYF
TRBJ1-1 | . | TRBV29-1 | CSVVRNTEAFF
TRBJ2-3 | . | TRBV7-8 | CASTSSGASTDTQYF
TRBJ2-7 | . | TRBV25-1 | CASSGGDRTYEQYF
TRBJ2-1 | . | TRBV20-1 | CSAREPQREDNEQFF
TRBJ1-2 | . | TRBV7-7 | CASSVPGQGDYGYTF
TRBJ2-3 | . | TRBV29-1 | CSVAGQGTDTQYF
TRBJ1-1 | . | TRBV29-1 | CGVEDLSTRQGLTEAFF
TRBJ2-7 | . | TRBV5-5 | CASSWTGDEQYF
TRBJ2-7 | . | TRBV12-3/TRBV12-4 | CASSPGTSNYEQYF
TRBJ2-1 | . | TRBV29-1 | CSVGGTWGGEYNEQFF
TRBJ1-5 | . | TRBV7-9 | CASSWGGSNQPQHF
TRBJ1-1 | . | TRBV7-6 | CASSSGSSDEAFF
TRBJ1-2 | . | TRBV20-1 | CSARWGQGAFYGYTF
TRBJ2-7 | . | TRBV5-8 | CASSPDRGFNEQYF
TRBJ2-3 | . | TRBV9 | CASSAFVSGDAQYF
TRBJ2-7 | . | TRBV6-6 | CASSYSLQTKPYEQYF
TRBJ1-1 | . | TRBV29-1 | CSVEGWSTEAFF
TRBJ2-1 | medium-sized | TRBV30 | CAWRAGTASYNEQFF